This T cell receptor (beta chain) was recorded in a study of human T cells and chemical hapten exposure. Overall study context: In the approximately 25-week study, patients were dosed weekly with diphenylcyclopropenone on the scalp throughout. Small volume differences among pooled libraries mainly caused per-sample TCR yield variation.

Time point specified: patch test 3, about 24 weeks after DPC sensitization. The treatment: therapeutic diphenylcyclopropenone sensitization with weekly scalp DPC. Total RNA was isolated from whole blood that had not been fractionated. In the authors' workflow: The number of TCRs in each sample had a median of around 96,000 and spanned about 20,000 to 690,600. TCRdb reprocessed the RACE reads via MiXCR and lists one record per CDR3 protein. The V and J calls here are based on TCRdb, not the publication. Here the sample spans 30,000 to 50,000 distinct CDR3 sequences, approximately 11% being singletons. The CDR3 runs to 14 residues. This clonotype occurred many times. Its antigen is as yet unknown. Regarding the study as a whole: The number of TCRs above 1 in 1000 frequency did not change after DPC sensitization.

V gene TRBV21-1 combines with J gene TRBJ1-3. TRBV21-1 is deemed a pseudogene. The source of this sequence is a woman in her forties with alopecia areata. Some clones in this sample may be carry-over from other donors' samples. The sample consisted of whole blood, taken in connection with sensitization to the hapten diphenylcyclopropenone (DPC). CDR3 region: CASSLRTGGNTIYF. CDR3 nucleotides: TGTGCCAGCAGCCTTCGGACCGGAGGAAACACCATATATTTT.